This T cell receptor beta chain was recorded in a study of T cells in Graves' hyperthyroidism and ophthalmopathy. Findings and caveats of the study: Appearing also in blood were most of the thyroid clonotypes expanded above 0.001. Using 13 V-J features, a model discriminated ophthalmopathy from stable hyperthyroidism.

CDR3 size: 13 residues. Per germline, CDR1 LNHDA and CDR2 SQIVND (reference sequence). It was RNA transcripts that yielded the amplified TCR beta CDR3 regions. Carried out on the TCR CDR3, a first-round RT-PCR used the HTBI primer set. A single record per CDR3 protein comes from TCRdb applying MiXCR to the multiplex PCR reads. The sample has over 250,000 distinct CDR3 sequences; less than 30% are singletons. Comments on this clonotype: Its specificity is unknown. Germline and junction disagree at one end, which may indicate a read error.

Investigators excluded patients with uncontrolled infection, other autoimmune disease, pregnancy or lactation. V is TRBV19 and J is TRBJ2-7; TRBD1 agrees at 7 bases. What was sequenced was blood. The clonotype was recovered from a man aged 35-49 years with Graves' hyperthyroidism that later progressed to Graves' ophthalmopathy. CDR3 sequence: CTSRDRARYEQYF. The CDR3 nucleotides read TGTACCAGCAGAGACAGGGCCAGGTACGAGCAGTACTTC.